What follows describes a single TCR beta chain. Trimming stripped 0 bases from V and 8 bases from J, with 9 bases between. The CDR3 has 13 amino acids. Germline assignment: CDR1 LGHDT and CDR2 YNNKEL (reference sequence). This record comes from a study of blood T cell repertoires in COVID-19. Produced via immunoSEQ multiplex PCR; TCRdb's table is partial and in-frame only. Of approximately 150,000 clones listed, about 85% are singletons. The material sequenced was PBMCs or T cells enriched from blood (not recorded which). This clonotype was sampled from a woman aged 40 to 50 who had been exposed to COVID-19. The chain has TRBV3-1 (or the pseudogene TRBV3-2) and TRBJ2-3, with D hard to call. The CDR3 region has the DNA TGTGCCAGCAGCCAAGATAGAACCGGTACGCAGTATTTT. This encodes CASSQDRTGTQYF.